This T cell receptor (beta chain) originates from a study of blood T cells in healthy people across ages. On the study more broadly: Template switching retrieved approximately one barcoded beta molecule for each two T cells.

Findings and caveats of the study: The diversity estimates, figures obtained from one million T cells, were considered underestimates. TCR beta diversity, measured per million T cells, fell in a roughly linear way with age.

Regarding this clonotype: Antigen unknown.

A second PCR, run for roughly 7 to 12 cycles, used a sample-barcoded 5' primer plus a J-beta primer mix. MiXCR was run by TCRdb on the 5' RACE reads, yielding one entry per CDR3 protein. The sample lists 1.5 million to 2 million distinct CDR3 sequences; around 50% were seen once. V was shortened by 7 bases and J by 4 bases, with 11 bases between the two germline ends. Germline values: CDR1 MNHEY, CDR2 SVGEGT. The CDR3 runs 13 residues. About 9.9 milliliters of peripheral blood were drawn from each donor. The sequenced material came from blood. The rearrangement joins TRBV6-2 or TRBV6-3 to TRBJ2-1, with D uncertain. The sequence was collected from a woman in her thirties or forties in good health. CDR3 region: CASTDGYYNEQFF. CDR3 sequence (DNA): TGTGCCAGCACCGACGGCTATTACAATGAGCAGTTCTTC.